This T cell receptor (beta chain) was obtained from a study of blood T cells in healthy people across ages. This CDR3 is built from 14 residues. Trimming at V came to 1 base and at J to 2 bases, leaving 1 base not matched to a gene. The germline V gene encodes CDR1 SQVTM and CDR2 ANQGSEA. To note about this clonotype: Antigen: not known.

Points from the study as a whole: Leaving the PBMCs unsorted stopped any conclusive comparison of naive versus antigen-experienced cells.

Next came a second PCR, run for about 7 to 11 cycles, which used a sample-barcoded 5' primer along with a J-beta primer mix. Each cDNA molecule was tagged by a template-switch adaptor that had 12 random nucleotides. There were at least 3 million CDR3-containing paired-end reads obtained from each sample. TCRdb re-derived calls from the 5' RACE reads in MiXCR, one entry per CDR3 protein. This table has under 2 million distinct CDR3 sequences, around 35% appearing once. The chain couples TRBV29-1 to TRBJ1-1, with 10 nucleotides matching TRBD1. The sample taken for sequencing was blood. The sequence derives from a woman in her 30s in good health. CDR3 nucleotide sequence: TGCAGCGTTGAAGGGGACAGGGGCAACACTGAAGCTTTCTTT. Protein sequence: CSVEGDRGNTEAFF.